This passage covers 27 T cell receptor beta chains from one sample sequenced in a study of beta chain features in type 1 diabetes. The entirety of the isolated RNA underwent reverse transcription, so expressed TCRB transcripts were sequenced. TCRdb's copy holds only in-frame clones and misses some; the assay was immunoSEQ multiplex PCR. Among some 330,000 clones listed, about 10% were seen once. Sequenced input: naive CD4+ T cells from blood. Receptors were obtained from a woman in her 30s in good health.

The V call is TRBV23-1, the J call TRBJ2-7, with 12 bases that match TRBD1. TRBV23-1 is recorded as an ORF, its role being uncertain. The CDR3 totals 18 residues. The ends lost 8 bases at V and 1 base at J; junction bases unmatched: 15. The CDR3 sequence: CASAQGGDRGRQSYEQYF. CDR3 nucleotides: TGCGCCAGCGCCCAAGGGGGGGACAGGGGGCGGCAATCCTACGAGCAGTACTTC.

This clone was counted between two and nine times. The gene calls are TRBV27 and TRBJ2-1, with D tentatively TRBD2 (6 bases). CDR1 and CDR2 from the germline V gene are MNHEY and SMNVEV (reference sequence). Trimming removed 3 bases from V and 2 bases from J, with 11 bases in between. The CDR3 extends over 15 amino acids. In DNA form, the CDR3 reads TGTGCCAGCAGTTTCCGCGGGACCGCCTACAATGAGCAGTTCTTC. It is translated as CASSFRGTAYNEQFF.

This chain joins TRBV9 and TRBJ2-3, with D hard to call. Germline V gives CDR1 SGDLS, CDR2 YYNGEE. The CDR3 consists of 12 residues. V was clipped by 0 bases and J by 6 bases, with 5 bases between them. The CDR3 DNA sequence: TGTGCCAGCAGCGTAGAGCTGGATACGCAGTATTTT. This encodes CASSVELDTQYF.

The chain joins TRBV4-2 to TRBJ2-3; 7 bases agree with TRBD1. Germline-derived CDR1 and CDR2 are LGHNA and YNFKEQ. This CDR3 comprises 16 residues. With V trimmed by 4 bases and J by 4 bases, 11 bases remained unmatched. DNA of the CDR3: TGTGCCAGCAGCCCAGCCCCCGGGCAGGGGGCAGATACGCAGTATTTT. This gives the protein CASSPAPGQGADTQYF.

A few counts support this clone. V is TRBV5-4 and J is TRBJ2-5; D gene unclear. The germline CDR1 and CDR2 sequences are SGHNT and YYREEE (reference sequence). The CDR3 runs 12 residues. With 1 base removed from V and 2 bases from J, the gap between germline ends came to 3 bases. The CDR3 DNA follows: TGTGCCAGCAGCTTGCCACAAGAGACCCAGTACTTC. It codes for CASSLPQETQYF.

This clone was seen more than once but under ten times. The V gene is TRBV7-9, the J gene TRBJ2-7, with 9 bases that match TRBD1. There are 19 residues in the CDR3. CDR1 and CDR2 (germline): SEHNR, FQNEAQ (reference sequence). J was trimmed by 5 bases and V by 1 base; bases with no gene match: 18. The CDR3 here is CASSLVSAVRDRVSHEQYF. The CDR3 DNA reads as TGTGCCAGCAGCTTAGTCAGTGCGGTGCGGGACAGGGTTTCCCACGAGCAGTACTTC.

This clone was detected a few times. This chain connects TRBV27 to TRBJ2-5, with D unresolved. In germline, CDR1 is MNHEY, CDR2 SMNVEV (reference sequence). V was clipped by 5 bases and J by 7 bases, with 14 bases between them. The CDR3 length is 13 residues. The CDR3 bases are TGTGCCAGCAGTCCCCAGGCTCTGTCGACCCAGTACTTC. It encodes CASSPQALSTQYF.

This clone has a handful of counts. J is TRBJ1-5 and V is TRBV6-5; D remains unclear. Germline lookup yields CDR1 MNHEY and CDR2 SVGAGI. Trimming stripped 0 bases from V and 13 bases from J, with 13 bases between. This CDR3 is built from 13 residues. The chain's CDR3 is CASSYSMGSAQHF. CDR3 in DNA: TGTGCCAGCAGTTACTCGATGGGTAGCGCTCAGCATTTT.

This clone was observed a few times. The J gene is TRBJ2-1, the V gene TRBV5-4; TRBD2 agrees at 10 bases. CDR3 size: 17 residues. V trimming: 4 bases; J trimming: 3 bases; junction bases outside the gene matches: 10. Germline lookup yields CDR1 SGHNT and CDR2 YYREEE (reference sequence). DNA for the CDR3: TGTGCCAGCAGCGACGAGATACTAGCGGGGTTCTACAATGAGCAGTTCTTC. Protein: CASSDEILAGFYNEQFF.

This clone was seen a handful of times. This chain links TRBV7-3 with TRBJ2-3, with 9 bases matching TRBD1. Germline V CDR1 and CDR2: SGHTA, FQGTGA. After removal of 3 bases from V and 6 bases from J, the junction contained 7 bases not matched to a gene. This CDR3 has 15 residues. The CDR3: CASSLTGGAVDTQYF. In DNA, the CDR3 is TGTGCCAGCAGCTTGACAGGGGGTGCAGTGGATACGCAGTATTTT.

The rearrangement joins TRBV28 to TRBJ1-2, with D possibly being TRBD1 (5 bases). Germline V CDR1 and CDR2: MDHEN, SYDVKM. CDR3 length: 15 residues. V lost 7 bases, J lost 2 bases, and 17 bases lay in between. As DNA, the CDR3 is TGTGCCAGCACCCCCGGGATACGGGGGAACTATGGCTACACCTTC. This translates into CASTPGIRGNYGYTF.

This clone came up a few times. This chain uses TRBV7-2 with TRBJ2-2; a possible D gene is TRBD2 (6 bases). The germline V gene encodes CDR1 SGHTA and CDR2 FQGNSA. The CDR3 covers 15 residues. V was trimmed by 1 base and J by 7 bases, leaving 13 bases between them. The CDR3 bases are TGTGCCAGCAGCTTAGTGACCGGGGGTAGCGGGGAGCTGTTTTTT. It translates to CASSLVTGGSGELFF. Based on the CDR3 plus reference TRBV7-2 and TRBJ2-2, the full variable domain is GAGVSQSPSNKVTEKGKDVELRCDPISGHTALYWYRQSLGQGLEFLIYFQGNSAPDKSGLPSDRFSAERTGGSVSTLTIQRTQQEDSAVYLCASSLVTGGSGELFFGEGSRLTVL.

The chain links TRBV9 to TRBJ2-1, with 7 bases matching TRBD1. This CDR3 contains 14 residues. After removal of 4 bases from V and 6 bases from J, the junction contained 7 bases not matched to a gene. CDR1 SGDLS and CDR2 YYNGEE come from the germline V gene. CDR3 bases: TGTGCCAGCAGCTCCCGGACAGGAGGCAATGAGCAGTTCTTC. Amino acid sequence: CASSSRTGGNEQFF.

This clone appeared a few times. The V and J genes are TRBV5-1 and TRBJ2-7; the match to TRBD2 covers 7 bases. Germline CDR1 reads SGHRS; CDR2 reads YFSETQ. J was trimmed by 5 bases and V by 1 base; bases with no gene match: 9. The CDR3 has 15 amino acids. CDR3 region: CASSLRAGDGHEQYF. The CDR3 DNA sequence: TGCGCCAGCAGCTTGAGGGCGGGAGACGGACACGAGCAGTACTTC.

The chain links TRBV5-1 to TRBJ2-5, with 8 positions matching TRBD2. Germline V gene data show CDR1 as SGHRS and CDR2 as YFSETQ. J lost 5 bases, V lost 4 bases, and 10 bases had no gene match. The CDR3 contains 15 residues. For the CDR3, the DNA is TGCGCCAGCAGCATCGGGACTAGAATCTACGAGACCCAGTACTTC. Encoded protein: CASSIGTRIYETQYF.

This clone was seen a handful of times. V and J are TRBV9 and TRBJ1-3; possibly TRBD1 for D (6 bases). The V end lost 0 bases, the J end lost 4 bases, and 11 bases lay between the germline ends. The CDR3 length is 15 residues. The germline V gene encodes CDR1 SGDLS and CDR2 YYNGEE. CDR3 residues: CASSVDREAGNTIYF. CDR3 nucleotides: TGTGCCAGCAGCGTAGACAGGGAAGCAGGAAACACCATATATTTT.

This clone was observed a few times. The CDR3 reads CASSLRRSSYEQYF. CDR3 DNA: TGCGCCAGCAGCTTGAGGCGGTCCTCCTACGAGCAGTACTTC. The V and J genes are TRBV5-1 and TRBJ2-7, with D uncertain. The CDR3 sequence is 14 residues long. Trimming shortened V by 1 base and J by 0 bases, and 8 bases separated the two germline ends. Germline loops: CDR1 SGHRS, CDR2 YFSETQ.

The chain has TRBV7-6 and TRBJ2-7, with D possibly being TRBD1 (6 bases). The CDR3 runs 12 residues. Germline CDR1 reads SGHVS; CDR2 reads FNYEAQ. The V end was cut by 5 bases, the J end by 6 bases, with 11 bases between. CDR3 region: CASSNRVGEQYF. The DNA for the CDR3 is TGTGCCAGCAGCAACAGGGTTGGCGAGCAGTACTTC.

This chain connects TRBV28 to TRBJ2-1, with 10 positions matching TRBD2. The ends lost 5 bases at V and 13 bases at J; junction bases unmatched: 11. This CDR3 has 14 residues. CDR1 is MDHEN, CDR2 SYDVKM, per germline. The CDR3 loop reads CASSPETSGLEQFF. The CDR3 DNA is TGTGCCAGCAGTCCCGAGACTAGCGGGTTAGAACAGTTCTTC. Supplemented by reference TRBV28 and TRBJ2-1, the full variable domain reads DVKVTQSSRYLVKRTGEKVFLECVQDMDHENMFWYRQDPGLGLRLIYFSYDVKMKEKGDIPEGYSVSREKKERFSLILESASTNQTSMYLCASSPETSGLEQFFGPGTRLTVL.

V gene TRBV30 combines with J gene TRBJ2-1, with 9 bases matching TRBD2. Germline CDR1 reads GTSNPN; CDR2 reads SVGIG (reference sequence). The CDR3 consists of 11 residues. The V segment lost 5 bases and the J segment 15 bases; nucleotides outside the gene matches: 8. The chain's CDR3 is CAWALAGVVFF. Written as DNA, the CDR3 is TGTGCCTGGGCCTTAGCGGGAGTCGTGTTCTTC.

In its sample, this clone was seen a few times. J is TRBJ2-7 and V is TRBV6-1; 8 nucleotides agree with TRBD1. The J segment lost 2 bases and the V segment lost 8 bases, leaving 8 bases of the junction unmatched. This CDR3 contains 14 residues. Germline V CDR1 and CDR2: MNHNS, SASEGT. CDR3 region: CASYRTGSTYEQYF. The CDR3 DNA sequence: TGTGCCAGCTATAGGACAGGGAGCACCTACGAGCAGTACTTC.

This clone was recorded a few times. The chain links TRBV2 to TRBJ2-7, with D possibly matching TRBD2 (5 bases). Trimming took 7 bases from V and 7 from J, leaving 20 bases between them. Germline lookup yields CDR1 SNHLY and CDR2 FYNNEI. The CDR3 contains 14 residues. CDR3 nucleotides: TGTGCCAGCACCCAACACCCGCCCTCGGGGGAGCAGTACTTC. Protein product: CASTQHPPSGEQYF. Full variable domain (remainder filled in from reference TRBV2 and TRBJ2-7): EPEVTQTPSHQVTQMGQEVILRCVPISNHLYFYWYRQILGQKVEFLVSFYNNEISEKSEIFDDQFSVERPDGSNFTLKIRSTKLEDSAMYFCASTQHPPSGEQYFGPGTRLTVT.

This clone was observed a handful of times. The V and J genes are TRBV10-3 and TRBJ2-7; perhaps TRBD2 as D (5 bases). The CDR3 is 12 amino acids. Germline loops: CDR1 ENHRY, CDR2 SYGVKD. Trimming took off 6 bases at V and 6 bases at J, with 12 bases between the two ends. The CDR3 here is CAIRSAGGEQYF. CDR3 DNA: TGTGCCATCAGATCTGCGGGTGGCGAGCAGTACTTC.

In DNA form, the CDR3 reads TGTGCCACCAGCAGGGATACAGGGTTAGTCGAGACCCAGTACTTC. Protein product: CATSRDTGLVETQYF. V usage is TRBV15 and J usage is TRBJ2-5; D is possibly TRBD1 (6 bases). The CDR3 spans 15 residues. CDR1 is LNHNV, CDR2 YYDKDF, per germline (reference sequence). The germline V and J ends were trimmed by 3 bases and 5 bases, with 16 bases remaining between them.

The CDR3 spells CASALGLAGVYEQFF. CDR3 DNA: TGCGCCAGCGCCCTGGGGCTAGCGGGAGTCTATGAGCAGTTCTTC. This rearrangement joins TRBV5-1 to TRBJ2-1; TRBD2 matches 10 bases. CDR1 and CDR2 from the germline V gene are SGHRS and YFSETQ. The CDR3 spans 15 residues. V trimming: 7 bases; J trimming: 8 bases; junction bases outside the gene matches: 12.

CDR3 in amino acids: CASSYFRDRANQPQHF. CDR3 coding DNA: TGTGCCAGCAGCTATTTTAGGGACAGGGCTAATCAGCCCCAGCATTTT. The gene calls are TRBV28 and TRBJ1-5, with TRBD1 matching over 9 bases. The CDR3 is made up of 16 amino acids. V was clipped by 6 bases and J by 4 bases; unmatched bases: 10. From germline, CDR1 is MDHEN and CDR2 SYDVKM.

V usage is TRBV11-2 and J usage is TRBJ2-5, with 10 nucleotides matching TRBD2. Germline V gene lookup returns CDR1 SGHAT and CDR2 FQNNGV. The CDR3 contains 14 residues. V dropped 0 bases and J dropped 5; count of bases not matched to a gene: 0. CDR3 region: CASSLELAGETQYF. CDR3 nucleotide sequence: TGTGCCAGCAGCTTAGAACTAGCGGGGGAGACCCAGTACTTC.